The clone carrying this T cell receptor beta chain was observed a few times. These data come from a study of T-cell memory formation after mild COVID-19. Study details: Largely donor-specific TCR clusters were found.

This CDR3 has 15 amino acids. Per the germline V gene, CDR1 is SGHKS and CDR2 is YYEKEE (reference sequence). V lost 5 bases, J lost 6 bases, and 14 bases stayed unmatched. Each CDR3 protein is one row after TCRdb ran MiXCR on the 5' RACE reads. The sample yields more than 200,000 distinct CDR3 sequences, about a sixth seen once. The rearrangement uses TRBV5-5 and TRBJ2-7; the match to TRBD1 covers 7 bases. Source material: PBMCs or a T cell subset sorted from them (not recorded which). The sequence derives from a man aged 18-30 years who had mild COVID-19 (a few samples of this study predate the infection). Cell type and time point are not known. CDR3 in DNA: TGTGCCAGCAGTTGGTTTTGGGACAGTTCGTCCGAGCAGTACTTC. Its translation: CASSWFWDSSSEQYF.